The 9 T cell receptor beta chains in this list originate from one sample, sequenced in a study of blood T cell repertoires in COVID-19 (dated by TCRdb to the early 2020s). Library preparation used the immunoSEQ multiplex PCR assay. Not all clones reach the TCRdb copy of this immuneACCESS table, which keeps in-frame sequences only. Checked studies attribute under half of the gap to unresolved V genes and leave the rest unexplained. Here the sample has 390,000 or so clones; around 91% occur a single time. Clones ranked in the top ten supply over 0.95% of the sample. Sequencing used PBMCs or T cells enriched from blood (not recorded which). Receptors were obtained from a man in his late teens or twenties who had recovered from COVID-19.

The chain links TRBV3-1 (or the pseudogene TRBV3-2) to TRBJ1-6; 8 nucleotides align to TRBD1. Trimming at V came to 1 base and at J to 11 bases, leaving 13 bases not matched to a gene. In germline, CDR1 is LGHDT, CDR2 YNNKEL (reference sequence). The CDR3 has 17 amino acids. In DNA, the CDR3 is TGTGCCAGCAGCCAAGCGCCCATGGGGACAGGAATACCACCCCTCCACTTT. Translation: CASSQAPMGTGIPPLHF.

CDR3 sequence reads: CASSTGTVDGYTF. CDR3 DNA sequence: TGTGCCAGCAGCACCGGGACAGTAGATGGCTACACCTTC. The chain carries TRBV28 and TRBJ1-2; 7 bases align to TRBD1. Germline values: CDR1 MDHEN, CDR2 SYDVKM. After removal of 6 bases from V and 6 bases from J, the junction contained 7 bases not matched to a gene. The CDR3 length is 13 residues.

The chain employs TRBV12-3 or TRBV12-4 and TRBJ2-7, with TRBD1 matching 8 bases. The CDR3 has 12 amino acids. Losses at the gene ends were 7 bases for V and 4 bases for J; bases not matched to a gene: 3. The CDR3 sequence: CASTRDRYEQYF. CDR3 in DNA: TGTGCCAGCACCCGGGACAGGTACGAGCAGTACTTC.

V usage is TRBV11-1 and J usage is TRBJ2-5; TRBD1 might be the D (5 bases). CDR3 length: 13 amino acids. V was shortened by 1 base and J by 3 bases, with 6 bases between the two germline ends. CDR1 SGHAT and CDR2 FQDESV come from the germline V gene (reference sequence). The CDR3, as DNA: TGTGCCAGCAGCTTAGACAGGAAAGAGACCCAGTACTTC. This encodes CASSLDRKETQYF.

The rearrangement links TRBV9 to TRBJ2-1, with 10 bases matching TRBD1. The CDR3 sequence is 16 residues long. V lost 3 bases to trimming and J lost 9 bases; unmatched junction nucleotides: 12. Germline loops: CDR1 SGDLS, CDR2 YYNGEE. Written as DNA, the CDR3 is TGTGCCAGCAGCGCAATCGGGACAGGGGCCGGGGGTGAGCAGTTCTTC. Translating gives CASSAIGTGAGGEQFF.

This clone was recorded once. This chain connects TRBV7-2 to TRBJ1-1; D may be TRBD1 (5 bases). CDR1 and CDR2 from the germline V gene are SGHTA and FQGNSA. The CDR3 extends over 16 amino acids. V dropped 1 base and J dropped 5 bases, with 17 bases sitting between them. The CDR3 spells CASSLGVQGLRTEAFF. CDR3 in DNA: TGTGCCAGCAGCTTAGGGGTGCAGGGATTGAGAACTGAAGCTTTCTTT. Full variable domain (rest looked up from reference TRBV7-2 and TRBJ1-1): GAGVSQSPSNKVTEKGKDVELRCDPISGHTALYWYRQSLGQGLEFLIYFQGNSAPDKSGLPSDRFSAERTGGSVSTLTIQRTQQEDSAVYLCASSLGVQGLRTEAFFGQGTRLTVV.

V usage is TRBV19 and J usage is TRBJ1-1, with 9 bases that match TRBD1. Trimming removed 6 bases from V and 1 base from J; junction bases left unmatched: 3. The CDR3 runs to 14 residues. Per germline, CDR1 LNHDA and CDR2 SQIVND (reference sequence). The CDR3 sequence: CASRQGARNTEAFF. The CDR3 coding sequence is TGTGCCAGTAGACAGGGGGCAAGGAACACTGAAGCTTTCTTT.

This chain joins TRBV6-5 and TRBJ2-1, with TRBD2 identical over 7 bases. The ends lost 7 bases at V and 12 bases at J; junction bases unmatched: 18. CDR1 is MNHEY and CDR2 is SVGAGI in the germline V gene. There are 15 residues in the CDR3. CDR3 coding DNA: TGTGCCAGCAAAAAACTAGCGAGAGACGTCCTCGGGCAGTTCTTC. It translates to CASKKLARDVLGQFF.

The chain is built from TRBV6-5 and TRBJ1-2; 8 bases match TRBD1. The V gene's germline CDR1 is MNHEY and CDR2 SVGAGI. CDR3 length equals 15 residues. J lost 8 bases, V lost 5 bases, and 13 bases had no gene match. In DNA form, the CDR3 reads TGTGCCAGCAGTCGAAAGAATCAGGGGGCTGGAGGCTACACCTTC. Translated, it gives CASSRKNQGAGGYTF.